This T cell receptor beta chain was recorded in a study of T-cell reconstitution after alpha-beta-depleted transplantation in children. Library preparation (for TCRbeta) was performed with unique molecular identifiers. One entry per CDR3 protein, called by TCRdb with MiXCR from the PCR reads. The data show 120,000 or so distinct CDR3 sequences, with about a tenth seen just once and approximately 8% held by the top ten. There are many counts of this clonotype. From germline, CDR1 is LNHNV and CDR2 YYDKDF (reference sequence). V dropped 1 base and J dropped 11 bases, with 11 bases sitting between them. The CDR3 consists of 13 residues.

This sequence originates from a human donor who donated a stem cell graft to a child with acute lymphoblastic leukemia. This sequence joins TRBV15 and TRBJ1-4; D uncertain. Sequencing used PBMCs from the stem cell graft donor, obtained from the stem cell graft. The CDR3 bases are TGTGCCACCAGCAGAGTCCCGTCTACTAAACTGTTTTTT. Its translation: CATSRVPSTKLFF.